The 27 T cell receptor beta chains given below trace back to one sample, sequenced in a study of CD8 T cells in ankylosing spondylitis (dated by TCRdb to 2016 to 2017). These TCRs are of unknown antigen specificity. Overall study results and their limits: Blood from ankylosing spondylitis patients appeared to be characterized by a TCR beta motif composed of eight highly homologous amino acid variants.

The library came from 5' RACE. TCRdb lists the instrument as Illumina HiSeq 2500. TCRdb reprocessing: public reads trimmed at Q25 with fastp, clones called with MiXCR, in-frame beta chains kept. Rows are combined by CDR3 protein, so each entry shows the most common genes and DNA. Recorded for this sample are a few hundred thousand distinct CDR3 sequences; more than 9.5% of them occurred a single time. The ten largest clonotypes hold over 6.5% of the sample. Specimen: blood, either unsorted or a sorted T cell fraction (not recorded which). Receptor source: a male donor with ankylosing spondylitis.

In its sample, this clonotype was seen a few times. The V and J genes are TRBV9 and TRBJ2-5; a possible D gene is TRBD1 (6 bases). The CDR3 has 16 residues. V was trimmed by 0 bases and J by 0 bases, leaving 12 bases between them. Germline V gives CDR1 SGDLS, CDR2 YYNGEE. CDR3 in DNA: TGTGCCAGCAGCGTAGCTCAAGGACAGAACCAAGAGACCCAGTACTTC. This gives the protein CASSVAQGQNQETQYF. The full variable domain, rest sourced from reference TRBV9 and TRBJ2-5, is DSGVTQTPKHLITATGQRVTLRCSPRSGDLSVYWYQQSLDQGLQFLIQYYNGEERAKGNILERFSAQQFPDLHSELNLSSLELGDSALYFCASSVAQGQNQETQYFGPGTRLLVL.

The chain is built from TRBV10-2 and TRBJ2-2; D is uncertain. This CDR3 spans 13 amino acids. V was clipped by 1 base and J by 4 bases, with 4 bases between them. Germline lookup yields CDR1 WSHSY and CDR2 SAAADI. CDR3 protein: CASSEYVTGELFF. The DNA of the CDR3 is TGCGCCAGCAGTGAGTACGTCACCGGGGAGCTGTTTTTT.

V and J are TRBV9 and TRBJ2-2; D is perhaps TRBD2 (6 bases). This CDR3 has 15 amino acids. Germline CDR1 SGDLS, CDR2 YYNGEE. V was cut by 0 bases and J by 4 bases, with 10 bases left in between. For the CDR3, the DNA is TGTGCCAGCAGCGTAGGGACTACCGGCACCGGGGAGCTGTTTTTT. Translation: CASSVGTTGTGELFF.

This clonotype showed up just a few times. This chain connects TRBV25-1 to TRBJ1-5, with TRBD1 identical over 8 bases. Per germline, CDR1 MGHDK and CDR2 SYGVNS. This CDR3 has 15 residues. Trimming took 3 bases from V and 2 from J; bases not matched to a gene: 3. CDR3 loop: CASSDPGQGNQPQHF. Here the CDR3 DNA reads TGTGCCAGCAGTGACCCGGGACAGGGCAATCAGCCCCAGCATTTT.

This chain links TRBV19 with TRBJ1-3, with D unresolved. V shed 7 bases and J shed 2 bases, with 12 bases lying between them. This CDR3 is 14 amino acids long. CDR1 is LNHDA, CDR2 SQIVND, per germline (reference sequence). The CDR3 loop is CASMTHQAGNTIYF. CDR3 in DNA: TGTGCCAGTATGACGCACCAAGCTGGAAACACCATATATTTT.

The V and J genes are TRBV7-2 and TRBJ1-4, with D perhaps matching TRBD1 (6 bases). The CDR3 sequence is 14 residues long. Trimming took 3 bases from V and 8 from J, leaving 13 bases between them. Germline V lookup: CDR1 SGHTA, CDR2 FQGNSA. The CDR3 DNA reads TGTGCCAGCAGCTTGACTACAGGGTTGGAAAAACTGTTTTTT. It is translated as CASSLTTGLEKLFF.

This clonotype was recorded at least ten times. The gene calls are TRBV2 and TRBJ2-2; D remains ambiguous. Germline V CDR1 and CDR2: SNHLY, FYNNEI. The CDR3 is 12 residues long. The V end lost 11 bases, the J end lost 1 base, and 8 bases lay between the germline ends. DNA of the CDR3: TGTGCCGGGAACGTGAACACCGGGGAGCTGTTTTTT. Encoded protein: CAGNVNTGELFF. The variable domain in full, completed from reference TRBV2 and TRBJ2-2, reads EPEVTQTPSHQVTQMGQEVILRCVPISNHLYFYWYRQILGQKVEFLVSFYNNEISEKSEIFDDQFSVERPDGSNFTLKIRSTKLEDSAMYFCAGNVNTGELFFGEGSRLTVL.

This clonotype was counted between two and nine times. V gene TRBV7-9 combines with J gene TRBJ2-1, with D unclear. Germline loops: CDR1 SEHNR, CDR2 FQNEAQ (reference sequence). There are 12 residues in the CDR3. V lost 1 base, J lost 8 bases, and 6 bases lay in between. The CDR3 nucleotides read TGTGCCAGCAGCTTAGGCATTCATGAGCAGTTCTTC. It is translated as CASSLGIHEQFF. The full variable domain, its missing parts supplied by reference TRBV7-9 and TRBJ2-1, is DTGVSQNPRHKITKRGQNVTFRCDPISEHNRLYWYRQTLGQGPEFLTYFQNEAQLEKSRLLSDRFSAERPKGSFSTLEIQRTEQGDSAMYLCASSLGIHEQFFGPGTRLTVL.

The chain joins TRBV20-1 to TRBJ1-2; D remains ambiguous. Trimming left V 4 bases short and J 5 bases short, with 23 bases between. The germline V gene encodes CDR1 DFQATT and CDR2 SNEGSKA (reference sequence). The CDR3 is made up of 16 amino acids. This CDR3 reads CSAMDPFGRILYGYTF. The CDR3 DNA is TGCAGTGCTATGGACCCCTTTGGCCGAATCCTTTATGGCTACACCTTC.

This sequence joins TRBV29-1 and TRBJ1-1; tentatively, D is TRBD1 (6 bases). The germline V gene has CDR1 SQVTM and CDR2 ANQGSEA. This CDR3 spans 13 amino acids. V lost 4 bases, J lost 1 base, and 10 bases lay in between. The CDR3 DNA reads TGCAGCGTTGGATCACAGGGGAACACTGAAGCTTTCTTT. Amino acids: CSVGSQGNTEAFF.

The V and J genes are TRBV11-3 and TRBJ2-1; D not resolved. Germline-derived CDR1 and CDR2 are SGHNT and YENEEA. The CDR3 totals 11 residues. The V gene lost 3 bases and the J gene lost 5 bases, with 2 bases spanning the gap. This CDR3 reads CASSFHNEQFF. In DNA, the CDR3 is TGTGCCAGCAGCTTCCACAATGAGCAGTTCTTC.

There are a few counts of this clonotype. This chain links TRBV12-3 or TRBV12-4 with TRBJ2-1, with D tentatively TRBD1 or TRBD2 (6 bases each). The CDR3 spans 18 residues. V dropped 3 bases and J dropped 4 bases, with 22 bases sitting between them. The CDR3: CASSLGQGRGRTYNEQFF. The CDR3, as DNA: TGTGCCAGCAGTTTGGGACAAGGGCGGGGACGGACGTACAATGAGCAGTTCTTC.

The table lists this clonotype with many counts. The V gene is TRBV12-3 or TRBV12-4, the J gene TRBJ2-5, with 8 nucleotides matching TRBD1. The trim removed 6 bases at V and 5 bases at J, leaving 11 bases unmatched. CDR3 length: 15 amino acids. CDR3 in amino acids: CASRLDRVSRETQYF. The CDR3 region has the DNA TGTGCCAGCAGACTGGACAGGGTCAGTCGGGAGACCCAGTACTTC.

The chain joins TRBV5-5 to TRBJ1-1; no clear D gene. V was cut by 2 bases and J by 1 base, with 6 bases left in between. The germline V gene has CDR1 SGHKS and CDR2 YYEKEE (reference sequence). The CDR3 is 13 residues long. CDR3 in DNA: TGTGCCAGCAGCTTTCATCCGAACACTGAAGCTTTCTTT. This gives the protein CASSFHPNTEAFF.

The chain recombines TRBV7-9 with TRBJ2-3; 8 positions match TRBD2. Germline lookup yields CDR1 SEHNR and CDR2 FQNEAQ (reference sequence). The trim removed 0 bases at V and 4 bases at J, leaving 9 bases unmatched. This CDR3 has 17 amino acids. The chain's CDR3 is CASSLARAAGGADTQYF. The CDR3 nucleotides are TGTGCCAGCAGCTTAGCGAGGGCTGCGGGAGGAGCAGATACGCAGTATTTT.

This chain joins TRBV3-1 and TRBJ2-1; the match to TRBD2 covers 12 bases. The trim removed 4 bases at V and 6 bases at J, leaving 4 bases unmatched. Germline V lookup: CDR1 LGHDT, CDR2 YNNKEL (reference sequence). CDR3 length: 15 residues. The CDR3 reads CASSPSGRAFNEQFF. CDR3 DNA: TGTGCCAGCAGCCCTAGCGGGAGGGCCTTCAATGAGCAGTTCTTC.

This clonotype was seen more than once but under ten times. This chain uses TRBV5-1 with TRBJ2-1; the match to TRBD2 covers 7 bases. Germline CDR1 is SGHRS and CDR2 is YFSETQ. The CDR3 is made up of 15 amino acids. The V segment lost 4 bases and the J segment 4 bases; nucleotides outside the gene matches: 8. The CDR3 region is CASSPSGVGYNEQFF. The CDR3 nucleotides are TGCGCCAGCAGCCCCAGCGGGGTTGGATACAATGAGCAGTTCTTC.

This clonotype has at least ten counts. The chain couples TRBV5-1 to TRBJ2-1; TRBD2 aligns across 10 bases. Germline V gives CDR1 SGHRS, CDR2 YFSETQ. The CDR3 extends over 16 amino acids. V lost 0 bases, J lost 4 bases, and 4 bases stayed unmatched. The CDR3 loop reads CASSLAPSGSYNEQFF. The CDR3 DNA reads as TGCGCCAGCAGCTTGGCTCCTAGCGGGAGTTACAATGAGCAGTTCTTC.

In its sample, this clonotype was seen many times. This chain uses TRBV5-1 with TRBJ2-7; 9 bases map to TRBD2. J lost 1 base, V lost 1 base, and 12 bases had no gene match. The CDR3 totals 18 residues. Germline V gene data show CDR1 as SGHRS and CDR2 as YFSETQ. The CDR3 DNA reads TGCGCCAGCAGCTTGACTACCGTGGGTAGCGGGAGTTCCTACGAGCAGTACTTC. Its protein is CASSLTTVGSGSSYEQYF. The full variable domain, rest sourced from reference TRBV5-1 and TRBJ2-7, is KAGVTQTPRYLIKTRGQQVTLSCSPISGHRSVSWYQQTPGQGLQFLFEYFSETQRNKGNFPGRFSGRQFSNSRSEMNVSTLELGDSALYLCASSLTTVGSGSSYEQYFGPGTRLTVT.

The chain has TRBV12-3 or TRBV12-4 and TRBJ1-4; tentatively, D is TRBD1 (6 bases). This CDR3 has 14 residues. V was cut by 5 bases and J by 6 bases, with 13 bases left in between. In nucleotides, the CDR3 is TGTGCCAGCAGTACCTACCGGGGGCATGAAAAACTGTTTTTT. Residues: CASSTYRGHEKLFF.

This clonotype has a count of ten or more. The rearrangement links TRBV24-1 to TRBJ2-2; D might be TRBD2 (6 bases). Germline CDR1 KGHDR, CDR2 SFDVKD. CDR3 length: 14 residues. Trimming stripped 5 bases from V and 6 bases from J, with 12 bases between. Here the CDR3 reads CATSVPSEPGELFF. CDR3 DNA sequence: TGTGCCACCAGTGTGCCTAGCGAGCCCGGGGAGCTGTTTTTT.

There are a few counts of this clonotype. V gene TRBV20-1 combines with J gene TRBJ2-5; D remains unclear. V lost 5 bases, J lost 1 base, and 5 bases lay in between. CDR3 size: 11 residues. Germline V gene sequence: CDR1 DFQATT, CDR2 SNEGSKA (reference sequence). The chain's CDR3 is CSALSQETQYF. CDR3 nucleotide sequence: TGCAGTGCTTTGTCCCAAGAGACCCAGTACTTC.

The CDR3 DNA reads as TGTGCCAGCAGTGAAGGGTTCTCTGGAAACACCATATATTTT. This encodes CASSEGFSGNTIYF. The gene calls are TRBV6-1 and TRBJ1-3; no clear D. CDR3 length: 14 residues. The V and J ends lost 1 base and 0 bases respectively, with 4 bases between them. Germline V gene data show CDR1 as MNHNS and CDR2 as SASEGT.

The chain couples TRBV10-3 to TRBJ2-1, with 7 bases lining up with TRBD2. Germline-derived CDR1 and CDR2 are ENHRY and SYGVKD. With 3 bases clipped from V and 5 bases from J, the junction kept 4 bases outside the gene matches. The CDR3 spans 14 residues. The chain's CDR3 is CAISERRENNEQFF. The CDR3, as DNA: TGTGCCATCAGTGAACGGCGGGAGAACAATGAGCAGTTCTTC.

The rearrangement links TRBV7-9 to TRBJ2-5, with 7 positions matching TRBD2. V dropped 5 bases and J dropped 2; count of bases not matched to a gene: 11. The CDR3 sequence is 16 residues long. Per the germline V gene, CDR1 is SEHNR and CDR2 is FQNEAQ (reference sequence). This CDR3 reads CASSLLGGRNQETQYF. Written as DNA, the CDR3 is TGTGCCAGCAGCCTGCTGGGCGGGAGAAATCAAGAGACCCAGTACTTC.

The rearrangement links TRBV7-8 to TRBJ1-1; D ambiguous. Per germline, CDR1 SGHVS and CDR2 FQNEAQ. V lost 5 bases to trimming and J lost 0 bases, with 16 bases between them. The CDR3 length is 16 residues. For the CDR3, the DNA is TGTGCCAGCAGCCCCCGGACGCTTACCATGAACACTGAAGCTTTCTTT. It translates to CASSPRTLTMNTEAFF.

Here the CDR3 DNA reads TGTGCCTGGAAGGAGAGTGGAAACACCATATATTTT. Its translation is CAWKESGNTIYF. The rearrangement joins TRBV30 to TRBJ1-3; D is uncertain. The CDR3 is 12 residues long. The germline V and J ends were trimmed by 4 bases and 3 bases, with 7 bases remaining between them. Germline CDR1 GTSNPN, CDR2 SVGIG (reference sequence).